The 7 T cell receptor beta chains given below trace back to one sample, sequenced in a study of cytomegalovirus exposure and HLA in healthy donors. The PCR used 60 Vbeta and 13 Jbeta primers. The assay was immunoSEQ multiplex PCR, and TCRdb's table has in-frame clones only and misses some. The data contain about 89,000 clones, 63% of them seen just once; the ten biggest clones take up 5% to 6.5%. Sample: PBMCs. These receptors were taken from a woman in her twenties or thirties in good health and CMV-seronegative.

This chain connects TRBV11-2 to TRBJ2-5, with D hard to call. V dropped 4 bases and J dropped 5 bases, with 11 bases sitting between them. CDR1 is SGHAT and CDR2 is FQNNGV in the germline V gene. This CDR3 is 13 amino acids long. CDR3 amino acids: CASSSGSTETQYF. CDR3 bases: TGTGCCAGCAGCTCCGGGTCAACCGAGACCCAGTACTTC.

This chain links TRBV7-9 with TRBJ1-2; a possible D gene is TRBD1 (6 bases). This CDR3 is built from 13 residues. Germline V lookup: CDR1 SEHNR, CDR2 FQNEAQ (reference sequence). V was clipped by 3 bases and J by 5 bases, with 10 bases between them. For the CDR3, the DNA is TGTGCCAGCAGCTTGATAACAGGGTATGGCTACACCTTC. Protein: CASSLITGYGYTF.

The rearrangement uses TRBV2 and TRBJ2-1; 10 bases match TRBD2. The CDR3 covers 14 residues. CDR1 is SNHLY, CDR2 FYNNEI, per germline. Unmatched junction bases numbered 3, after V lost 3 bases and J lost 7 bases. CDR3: CASSDSGGANEQFF. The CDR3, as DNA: TGTGCCAGCAGTGACAGCGGGGGGGCTAATGAGCAGTTCTTC.

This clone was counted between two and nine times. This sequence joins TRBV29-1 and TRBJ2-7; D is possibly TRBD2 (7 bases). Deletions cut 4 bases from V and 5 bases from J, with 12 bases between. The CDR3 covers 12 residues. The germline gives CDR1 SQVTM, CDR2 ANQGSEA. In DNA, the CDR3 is TGCAGCGTTGTCCGGGGGGCGGACGAGCAGTACTTC. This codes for CSVVRGADEQYF.

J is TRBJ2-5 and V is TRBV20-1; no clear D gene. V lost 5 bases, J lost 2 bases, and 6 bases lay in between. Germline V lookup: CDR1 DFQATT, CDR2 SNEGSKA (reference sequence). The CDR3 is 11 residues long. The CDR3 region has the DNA TGCAGTGCTTACGGGCAAGAGACCCAGTACTTC. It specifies CSAYGQETQYF.

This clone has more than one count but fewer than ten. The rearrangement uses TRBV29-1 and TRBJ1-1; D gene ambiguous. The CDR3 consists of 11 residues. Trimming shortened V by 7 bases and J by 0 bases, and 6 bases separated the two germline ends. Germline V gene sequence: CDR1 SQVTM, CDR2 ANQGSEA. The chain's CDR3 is CSGTVNTEAFF. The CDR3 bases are TGCAGCGGCACGGTGAACACTGAAGCTTTCTTT. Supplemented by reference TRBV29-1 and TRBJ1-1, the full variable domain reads SAVISQKPSRDICQRGTSLTIQCQVDSQVTMMFWYRQQPGQSLTLIATANQGSEATYESGFVIDKFPISRPNLTFSTLTVSNMSPEDSSIYLCSGTVNTEAFFGQGTRLTVV.

The CDR3 region has the DNA TGTGCCAGCAGCGTGCCTTGGGACAGGGGAACGACCTACGAGCAGTACTTC. Translation gives CASSVPWDRGTTYEQYF. The rearrangement links TRBV7-8 to TRBJ2-7; 10 nucleotides agree with TRBD1. The CDR3 loop spans 17 amino acids. CDR1 SGHVS and CDR2 FQNEAQ come from the germline V gene. V lost 5 bases, J lost 2 bases, and 12 bases stayed unmatched.